The present T cell receptor (beta chain) was sequenced within a study of blood T cells in healthy people across ages. The sample holds many counts of this clonotype. Its antigen is as yet unknown. Next came a second PCR, run for about 6 to 12 cycles, which used a sample-barcoded 5' primer along with a J-beta primer mix. Each of the cDNA molecules was tagged by a template-switch adaptor with 12 random nucleotides. Using its own MiXCR run on the 5' RACE reads, TCRdb lists one record per CDR3 protein. This table holds about 650,000 distinct CDR3 sequences, less than 40% found once. Overall study results and limits: Correlation between TCR beta diversity and naive T cell percentage was strong. Estimates of total diversity, which came from one million sequenced T cells, were considered to be underestimates. Unknown donor CMV status possibly confounded expanded clonotype changes.

Germline-derived CDR1 and CDR2 are MGHRA and YSYEKL. Losses at the gene ends were 2 bases for V and 4 bases for J; bases not matched to a gene: 8. There are 17 residues in the CDR3. The sequenced sample consisted of blood. The TCR sequence derives from a woman aged 80 or over in good health. This chain links TRBV4-1 with TRBJ2-5; 12 bases are a match to TRBD1. The CDR3 region has the DNA TGCGCCAGCAGCCAAACCTCCGGGACAGGGGGCCGAGAGACCCAGTACTTC. This codes for CASSQTSGTGGRETQYF.